These T cell receptor beta chains were read from a single sample in a study of PD-1 blockade in mismatch repair-deficient tumors. Measured with immunoSEQ multiplex PCR; TCRdb has only the in-frame clones, and not every one. Of 85,000 to 130,000 clones in the sample, 82% are singletons; the top ten hold around 6.5%. The sequenced sample was peripheral blood, obtained about 36 weeks after starting pembrolizumab. Receptors originate from an adult with mismatch repair-deficient cancer. The CDR3 runs from the conserved cysteine through the conserved F or W. The D gene is left open where the match is weak. Some rows mark clone size as missing; the rest say once, few, many or name a class of expanded clone.

abundance	j_gene	v_gene	d_gene	len	CDR3nt	CDR3aa
.	TRBJ1-2	TRBV6-1	.	12	TGTGCCAGCAGTAATACAGGGTTTGGCTACACCTTC	CASSNTGFGYTF
.	TRBJ1-2	TRBV27	TRBD1	15	TGTGCCAGCAGTTTATCTGGGACAGGGGGACTTGGCTACACCTTC	CASSLSGTGGLGYTF
.	TRBJ2-7	TRBV12-2	.	14	TGTGCAAGTCGATTAACTAGCGGGGCCTACGAGCAGTACTTC	CASRLTSGAYEQYF
.	TRBJ2-7	TRBV7-2	.	14	TGTGCCAGCAGCTTAACTAGAATGTCCTACGAGCAGTACTTC	CASSLTRMSYEQYF
.	TRBJ1-1	TRBV29-1	.	12	TGCAGCGTTGTGGGCGGGAACACTGAAGCTTTCTTT	CSVVGGNTEAFF
.	TRBJ1-1	TRBV14	.	15	TGTGCCAGCAGCCAAGGTCTAGGGTATTGGACTGAAGCTTTCTTT	CASSQGLGYWTEAFF
.	TRBJ1-1	TRBV5-5	.	14	TGTGCCAGCAGCTTTAGCGGCGAGAACACTGAAGCTTTCTTT	CASSFSGENTEAFF
.	TRBJ2-7	TRBV14	.	17	TGTGCCAGCAGCCAAGACCCCCTTACAGGGTTCGGAAGCGAGCAGTACTTC	CASSQDPLTGFGSEQYF
.	TRBJ2-6	TRBV10-1	TRBD1	17	TGCGCCAGCAGTGGTGGGACAGGGGGCTCTGGGGCCAACGTCCTGACTTTC	CASSGGTGGSGANVLTF
.	TRBJ1-4	TRBV25-1	.	16	TGTGCCAGCAGTCCAAAGGCCGGGACCGAAGATGAAAAACTGTTTTTT	CASSPKAGTEDEKLFF
.	TRBJ2-1	TRBV5-1	TRBD2	17	TGCGCCAGCAGCTTGATCCCCGGGACTAGCGAATACAATGAGCAGTTCTTC	CASSLIPGTSEYNEQFF
.	TRBJ1-5	TRBV18	.	14	TGTGCCAGCTCAGATACAGATAGCAATCAGCCCCAGCATTTT	CASSDTDSNQPQHF
once	TRBJ2-2	TRBV7-3	TRBD2	19	TGTGCCAGCAGCATTCGGGGACTAGCGGGGAGCTCGAACACCGGGGAGCTGTTTTTT	CASSIRGLAGSSNTGELFF
.	TRBJ2-3	TRBV6-1	TRBD2	15	TGTGCCAGCGCGGGACTAGCGGGAGTTACAGATACGCAGTATTTT	CASAGLAGVTDTQYF
.	TRBJ2-3	TRBV7-2	.	15	TGTGCCAGCAGCAGGAGGGGGGCTAGCGGAGATACGCAGTATTTT	CASSRRGASGDTQYF
.	TRBJ2-7	TRBV5-6	.	12	TGTGCCAGCGGCTCCCAAGGGTACGAGCAGTACTTC	CASGSQGYEQYF
once	TRBJ2-1	TRBV29-1	TRBD1	11	TGCAGCGTCCGACAGGGTTTAGAGCAGTTCTTC	CSVRQGLEQFF
once	TRBJ1-3	TRBV9	.	14	TGTGCCAGCAGCTCTGATTACTCTGGAAACACCATATATTTT	CASSSDYSGNTIYF
.	TRBJ2-7	TRBV7-6	TRBD1	14	TGTGCCAGCAGCCCAACAGGGGGCCGGTACGAGCAGTACTTC	CASSPTGGRYEQYF
once	TRBJ2-3	TRBV6-5	TRBD2	15	TGTGCCAGCAGCTTAGCGGGGGAAGGCACAGATACGCAGTATTTT	CASSLAGEGTDTQYF
.	TRBJ2-2	TRBV6-6	TRBD2	15	TGTGCCAGCAGGACTAGCGGGGGTAACACCGGGGAGCTGTTTTTT	CASRTSGGNTGELFF
.	TRBJ1-5	TRBV5-6	.	14	TGTGCCAGCAGCTCGAGGGCAGGTAATCAGCCCCAGCATTTT	CASSSRAGNQPQHF
once	TRBJ2-1	TRBV27	.	14	TGTGCCAGCAGTAGGGACGTTAGCGGAATGGAGCAGTTCTTC	CASSRDVSGMEQFF
.	TRBJ2-3	TRBV11-2	.	14	TGTGCCAGCAGCTTAGTTGGCGCGCTAGATACGCAGTATTTT	CASSLVGALDTQYF
.	TRBJ2-5	TRBV30	.	13	TGTGCCTGGAGTCCCCGGGGGACAGAGACCCAGTACTTC	CAWSPRGTETQYF
.	TRBJ1-5	TRBV6-6	.	14	TGTGCCAGCAGTCCTCAGGGATTTGAGCAGCCCCAGCATTTT	CASSPQGFEQPQHF
.	TRBJ2-3	TRBV6-5	TRBD2	15	TGTGCCAGCAGCCGGACTAGCGGGGGCACAGATACGCAGTATTTT	CASSRTSGGTDTQYF
.	TRBJ2-5	TRBV5-6	TRBD1	16	TGTGCCAGCAGCTTCTTTTCTGGGACAGATAAAGAGACCCAGTACTTC	CASSFFSGTDKETQYF
.	TRBJ2-2	TRBV25-1	.	16	TGTGCCAGCTCCCAGTCCGGGAACTACATCCCCGGGGAGCTGTTTTTT	CASSQSGNYIPGELFF
once	TRBJ1-5	TRBV7-9	.	13	TGTGCCAGCAGCTTAGAGGGTTACCAGCCCCAGCATTTT	CASSLEGYQPQHF